The subject of this entry is one TCR beta chain. Its antigen remains undetermined. No per-base quality is available; no much larger clone lies one base away. Other DNA sequences in the same sample also yield this CDR3. Using the deep immunoSEQ assay, multiplex PCR amplified TCR CDR3 regions from genomic DNA. Genomic DNA extracted from each cell subset was distributed evenly over all wells of several immunoSEQ 96-well plates, and each plate served as one replicate. For sorted subsets, 150 to 250 ng of genomic DNA, equivalent to around 30,000 T cell genomes, went into each replicate PCR. Purified libraries were quantified with a Qubit 3.0 fluorometer, sized on a Bioanalyzer 2100, and re-quantified with the KAPA Library Quantification kit. Every immunoSEQ 96-well plate was sequenced on a separate single-read 150-cycle Illumina NextSeq 550 flow cell. The authors' analysis ran thus. The immunoSEQ output contained only junctional sequences without quality scores, so filtering could not match that applied to full-length reads. Sequences were annotated with PyIR, a Python wrapper for IgBLAST v1.9, and V/J genes and CDR3 were assigned using IMGT germline references. Reads were filtered out if the reads had weak V/J assignments (E-value above 1e-6), no CDR3, stop codons, out-of-frame junctions, or ambiguous translated residues. V3J clonotypes were defined by identical inferred V gene, J gene, and CDR3 amino acid sequence. The percentage overlap between two repertoires was calculated by dividing the number of shared unique clonotypes by the size of the smaller repertoire. Richness of each repertoire was evaluated using RTK rarefaction, the Chao1 estimator, and Recon v2.1 estimates of unobserved clonotypes. Generation probabilities were computed with OLGA for all TCRbeta clonotypes obtained by the gDNA method from four donors. TCRdb obtained this table from immuneACCESS and retained in-frame rearrangements with V and J assigned. These tables miss some clones; where compared with another copy, unresolved V genes account for less than half of the shortfall, and the remainder is unexplained. V, J and clone size derive from that table, while D and trimming were established from the DNA sequence. Counted in this sample were 1.5 million to 2.5 million clones; approximately 94% of them appeared once. The top ten clones comprise 1% to 1.5% of the sample.

The sample originates from a study of shared clonotypes between healthy human individuals (TCRdb year 2020). Looking at the study overall: The cohort comprised a couple of women and three men aged 18 to 49 years. For each donor, three plates each were used for CD4 naive and CD4 memory, two plates were used for CD8 naive, and one plate was used for CD8 memory. The study deeply sequenced blood TCR repertoires of about 5 healthy adults to estimate repertoire size and the extent of clonotype sharing between individuals. To increase sequencing depth and limit assay-specific biases, different laboratories used diverse techniques to prepare libraries and sequence TCR repertoires. Each donor's leukapheresis produced roughly between roughly 0.85 and 9 billion PBMCs.

Counted from cysteine to phenylalanine, this CDR3 has 14 amino acids. Kept here is only the CDR3 DNA, which spans 42 bases and is read in frame from base 1. CDR1 and CDR2 are drawn from the germline V gene: MNHEY, SVGAGI. Ends trimmed: V by 6 bases, J by 5 bases; bases unmatched to a gene: 2. CD8 naive samples were obtained by positive selection for CCR7 among CD45RO-negative cells, yielding a CD45RA+CCR7+ population from which TemRA cells were excluded. The donors were healthy, HIV-negative adults with no recently reported acute infections or vaccinations. Every donor was a Caucasian adult residing in Nashville, Tennessee, USA. Blood was collected by leukapheresis, and PBMCs were isolated by Ficoll-Histopaque density gradient centrifugation and then cryopreserved in liquid nitrogen vapor phase. Purity and quantity of every magnetically sorted T cell population were checked by analytical flow cytometry. Genomic DNA was isolated from every sorted fraction and measured by UV absorbance on a Nanodrop 2000c.

Broader findings and caveats from the paper: Naive subsets generally had larger estimated clonotype richness than memory subsets. When several donors were compared, the shared fraction of clonotypes was roughly 5% for naive CD4, 3.5% to 4% for naive CD8, 2.3% for memory CD4, and around 0.4% for memory CD8. Because the study included a small number of donors, the genetic and exposure-history diversity represented was limited. Rarefaction of sorted-subset datasets indicated incomplete sequencing despite the large sequencing depth. Pairwise subsampling indicated that sequencing depth was expected to affect the degree of clonotype sharing among donors. Compared with non-shared clonotypes, clonotypes shared by all four sorted-subset donors had higher generation probabilities. Sampling was limited to blood, and TCR repertoires in tissue likely differ from TCR repertoires in blood.

The sample consisted of naive CD8+ T cells sorted from blood. This sample's cell subset or site label indicates: CD45RA+CCR7+. Recombination linked TRBV6-5 to TRBJ2-5; TRBD2 lines up with 14 middle nucleotides. The sequence was obtained from a man between 18 and 35 years old in good health. The CDR3 in this case is CASRGLAGVETQYF. The DNA sequence is given as TGTGCCAGCAGGGGACTAGCGGGAGTGGAGACCCAGTACTTC.